This record looks at one TCR beta chain sequence and its context. The target antigen is unknown. This record belongs to a study of T cells after yellow fever vaccination. A universal primer site and UMIs were added as TCR cDNA was made by 5'RACE template switching. TCRdb reprocessed the 5' RACE reads with MiXCR, giving one entry per CDR3 protein. The sample carries a few hundred thousand distinct CDR3 sequences, around 3.9% recorded once. Notes on the study in general: Weaker, the secondary response had a peak occurring faster, on day 5 versus 15. Detected again after the booster were most primary-vaccination clones, at approximately 95% CD4 and approximately 85% CD8.

Trimming at V came to 5 bases and at J to 1 base, leaving 6 bases not matched to a gene. This CDR3 spans 16 amino acids. Germline V lookup: CDR1 MNHGY, CDR2 SVAAGI. This TCR was sampled from a man between 18 and 35 years old who received the YFV17D yellow fever vaccine. The sample consisted of PBMCs, taken on the day of the yellow fever booster vaccination. V usage is TRBV6-9 and J usage is TRBJ1-3; 9 bases line up with TRBD1. The CDR3 nucleotides read TGTGCCAGCAGTCTCGGGACAGGGTCTTCTGGAAACACCATATATTTT. Translation: CASSLGTGSSGNTIYF.